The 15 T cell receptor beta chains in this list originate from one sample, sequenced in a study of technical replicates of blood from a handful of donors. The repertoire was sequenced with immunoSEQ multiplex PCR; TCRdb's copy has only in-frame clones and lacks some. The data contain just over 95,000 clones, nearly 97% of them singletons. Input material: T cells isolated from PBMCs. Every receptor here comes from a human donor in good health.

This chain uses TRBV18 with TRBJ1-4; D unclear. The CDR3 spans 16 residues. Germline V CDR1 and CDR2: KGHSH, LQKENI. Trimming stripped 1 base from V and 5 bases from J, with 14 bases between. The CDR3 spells CASSPLTGEPNEKLFF. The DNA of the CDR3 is TGTGCCAGCTCACCACTTACGGGAGAACCGAATGAAAAACTGTTTTTT.

Here the CDR3 DNA reads TGTGCCAGCAGCCACGGGGGGGGCTACGAGCAGTACTTC. Translation: CASSHGGGYEQYF. This chain connects TRBV11-3 to TRBJ2-7; 8 nucleotides match TRBD2. The CDR3 is 13 residues long. Germline assignment: CDR1 SGHNT and CDR2 YENEEA. The ends lost 5 bases at V and 3 bases at J; junction bases unmatched: 3.

In DNA form, the CDR3 reads TGTGCCAGCAGCCGACAGGGAATGCCTTACGAGCAGTACTTC. Amino acids: CASSRQGMPYEQYF. This sequence joins TRBV7-9 and TRBJ2-7; 7 bases map to TRBD1. The CDR3 runs to 14 residues. Germline CDR1 reads SEHNR; CDR2 reads FQNEAQ (reference sequence). Unmatched junction bases numbered 8, after V lost 5 bases and J lost 4 bases.

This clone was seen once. The CDR3 DNA follows: TGCGCCAGCAGCCAAGTCCTAGCGGGGATCGATGAGCAGTTCTTC. Residues: CASSQVLAGIDEQFF. The chain links TRBV4-1 to TRBJ2-1, with TRBD2 matching over 9 bases. The CDR3 sequence is 15 residues long. The V segment lost 1 base and the J segment 8 bases; nucleotides outside the gene matches: 6. Germline-derived CDR1 and CDR2 are MGHRA and YSYEKL.

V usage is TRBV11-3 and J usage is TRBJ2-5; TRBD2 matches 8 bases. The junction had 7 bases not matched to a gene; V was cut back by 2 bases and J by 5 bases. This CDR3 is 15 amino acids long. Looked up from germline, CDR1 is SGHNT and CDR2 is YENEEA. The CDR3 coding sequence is TGTGCCAGCAGCTTATTAGACGGACTAGCCGAGACCCAGTACTTC. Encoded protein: CASSLLDGLAETQYF. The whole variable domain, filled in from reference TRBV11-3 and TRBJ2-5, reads EAGVVQSPRYKIIEKKQPVAFWCNPISGHNTLYWYLQNLGQGPELLIRYENEEAVDDSQLPKDRFSAERLKGVDSTLKIQPAELGDSAVYLCASSLLDGLAETQYFGPGTRLLVL.

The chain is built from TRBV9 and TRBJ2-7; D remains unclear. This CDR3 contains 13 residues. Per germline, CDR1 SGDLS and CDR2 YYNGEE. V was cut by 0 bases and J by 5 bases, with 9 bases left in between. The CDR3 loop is CASSVAEVNEQYF. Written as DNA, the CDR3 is TGTGCCAGCAGCGTAGCAGAAGTAAACGAGCAGTACTTC. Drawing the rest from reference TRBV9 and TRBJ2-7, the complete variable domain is DSGVTQTPKHLITATGQRVTLRCSPRSGDLSVYWYQQSLDQGLQFLIQYYNGEERAKGNILERFSAQQFPDLHSELNLSSLELGDSALYFCASSVAEVNEQYFGPGTRLTVT.

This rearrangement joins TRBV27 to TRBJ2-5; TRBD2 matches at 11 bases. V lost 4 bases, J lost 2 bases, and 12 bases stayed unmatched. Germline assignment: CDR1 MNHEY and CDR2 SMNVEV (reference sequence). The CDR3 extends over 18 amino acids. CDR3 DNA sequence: TGTGCCAGCAGTTCCTCCTCAACTAGCGGGGGAAGACAAGAGACCCAGTACTTC. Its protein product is CASSSSSTSGGRQETQYF.

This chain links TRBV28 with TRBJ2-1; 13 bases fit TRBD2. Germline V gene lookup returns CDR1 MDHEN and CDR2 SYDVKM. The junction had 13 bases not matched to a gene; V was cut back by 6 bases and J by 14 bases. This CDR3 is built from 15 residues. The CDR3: CASRELAGGPSKEFF. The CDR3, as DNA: TGTGCCAGCAGGGAACTAGCGGGAGGGCCGAGCAAAGAGTTCTTC.

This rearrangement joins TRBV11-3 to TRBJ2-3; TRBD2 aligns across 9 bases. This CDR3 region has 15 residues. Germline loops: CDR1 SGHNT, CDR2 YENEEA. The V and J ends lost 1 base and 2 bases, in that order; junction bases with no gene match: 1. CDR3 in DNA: TGTGCCAGCAGCTTAGTAGCGGGGGACACAGATACGCAGTATTTT. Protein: CASSLVAGDTDTQYF.

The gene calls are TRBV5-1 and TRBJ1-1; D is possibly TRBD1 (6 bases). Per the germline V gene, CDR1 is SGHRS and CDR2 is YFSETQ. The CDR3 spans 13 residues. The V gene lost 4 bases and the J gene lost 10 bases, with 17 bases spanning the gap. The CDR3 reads CASSKNPGEGAFF. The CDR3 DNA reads TGCGCCAGCAGCAAGAACCCAGGGGAAGGAGCTTTCTTT.

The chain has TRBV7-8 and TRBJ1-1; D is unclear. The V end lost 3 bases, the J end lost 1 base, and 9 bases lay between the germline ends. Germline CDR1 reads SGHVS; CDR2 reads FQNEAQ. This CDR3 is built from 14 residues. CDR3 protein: CASSFSGRNTEAFF. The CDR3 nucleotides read TGTGCCAGCAGCTTTAGTGGGAGGAACACTGAAGCTTTCTTT.

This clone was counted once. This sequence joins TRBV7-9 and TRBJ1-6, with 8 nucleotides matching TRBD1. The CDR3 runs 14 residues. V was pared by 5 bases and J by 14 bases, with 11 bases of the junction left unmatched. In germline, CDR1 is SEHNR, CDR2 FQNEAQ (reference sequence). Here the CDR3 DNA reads TGTGCCAGCAGCCTGTGGGACAGGATCATCACCCTCCACTTT. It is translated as CASSLWDRIITLHF.

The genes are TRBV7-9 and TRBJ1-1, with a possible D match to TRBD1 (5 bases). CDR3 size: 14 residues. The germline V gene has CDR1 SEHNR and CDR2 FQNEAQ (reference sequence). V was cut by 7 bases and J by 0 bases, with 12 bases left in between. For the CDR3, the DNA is TGTGCCAGCAACGGTTGGGGGGTGAACACTGAAGCTTTCTTT. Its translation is CASNGWGVNTEAFF.

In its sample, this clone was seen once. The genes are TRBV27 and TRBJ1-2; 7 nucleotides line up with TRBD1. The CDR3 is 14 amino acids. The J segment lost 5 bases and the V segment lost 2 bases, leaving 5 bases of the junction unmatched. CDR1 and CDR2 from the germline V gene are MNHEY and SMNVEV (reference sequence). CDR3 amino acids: CASSLNRGVYGYTF. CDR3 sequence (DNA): TGTGCCAGCAGTTTAAACAGGGGAGTATATGGCTACACCTTC.

The CDR3 sequence is CASSSDRDRDEKLFF. DNA for the CDR3: TGTGCCAGCAGCTCAGACCGGGACAGGGACGAAAAACTGTTTTTT. The chain couples TRBV11-1 to TRBJ1-4; 9 nucleotides agree with TRBD1. CDR1 and CDR2 from the germline V gene are SGHAT and FQDESV (reference sequence). The CDR3 runs to 15 residues. V lost 4 bases, J lost 8 bases, and 8 bases stayed unmatched.